The source of this T cell receptor beta chain is a study of shared clonotypes between healthy human individuals. Background on the study: CD4 naive and CD4 memory each took three plates per donor, while CD8 naive took two and CD8 memory one.

Donors comprised only Caucasian adults living in Nashville, Tennessee. Researchers partitioned CD4+ cells into CD45RA+ naive and CD45RA-negative memory subsets. CDR3 size: 15 residues. CDR1 is MNHEY and CDR2 is SMNVEV in the germline V gene (reference sequence). Trimming took off 3 bases at V and 4 bases at J, with 15 bases between the two ends. Study-wide points: Relative to their counterparts shared across all four donors, non-shared clonotypes exhibited diminished generation probabilities.

Libraries were prepared by immunoSEQ multiplex PCR; TCRdb keeps only in-frame clonotypes and omits some of them. The sample carries roughly 700,000 clones, approximately 79% recorded once. As regards this clone: Its antigen is still unknown.

V is TRBV27 and J is TRBJ1-2; TRBD1 might be the D (6 bases). Material: memory CD4+ T cells sorted from blood. Described subset: CD45RA-negative fraction. The TCR sequence derives from a woman aged 25-40 years in good health. CDR3 residues: CASSFDFQGIYGYTF. CDR3 in DNA: TGTGCCAGCAGTTTCGACTTCCAGGGGATCTATGGCTACACCTTC.